The present entry profiles one T cell receptor (beta chain) with its context. Its cognate antigen has yet to be identified. Base quality data are lacking; no much larger clone is found one base away. CDR1 LNHDA and CDR2 SQIVND were looked up in the germline V gene (reference sequence). From the cysteine up to the phenylalanine, the CDR3 has a length of 13 residues. The only DNA kept is the CDR3, 39 bases in frame from the first base. The trim is 1 base for V and 9 bases for J, with a gap of 10 bases between the germline ends. The trial excluded patients who had a history of autoimmune disease or who were on systemic immunosuppression. In every dose cohort, peripheral blood was drawn for TCR sequencing at baseline, cycle 4 day 1, and cycle 7 day 1. The samples were taken from a phase I, first-in-human, multicenter, open-label dose-escalation trial of ivuxolimab. Adults with locally advanced or metastatic melanoma, renal cell carcinoma, hepatocellular carcinoma or head and neck squamous cell carcinoma were enrolled in the trial. CD4+ and CD8+ T cells were sorted separately from peripheral blood before TCR sequencing.

The data derive from a study of OX40 agonist ivuxolimab in advanced cancers. In the study overall: Ivuxolimab was a fully human IgG2 agonistic monoclonal antibody targeting the costimulatory receptor OX40 (CD134). Peripheral TCRbeta sequencing aimed to test whether ivuxolimab altered TCR sequence diversity and caused clonal T-cell expansion. Patients were allowed to have had prior anti-PD-1, anti-PD-L1 or anti-CTLA-4 therapy, and approximately 37% of the dose-escalation patients had been treated with checkpoint inhibitors. Partial responses occurred in three dose-escalation patients: two with cutaneous melanoma and one with hepatocellular carcinoma. Intravenous ivuxolimab was administered to patients every 2 weeks at six dose levels: 0.01, 0.1, 0.3, 1.5, 3 and 10 mg/kg. Of the 50 to 55 patients in dose escalation, about 20 had hepatocellular carcinoma, some 15 had melanoma, 9 had renal cell carcinoma and 9 had head and neck cancer. A male proportion of approximately 83% and a mean age of 60 years, ranging from 23 to 79, were recorded for the dose-escalation cohort. The paper covers the monotherapy dose-escalation part of the phase I ivuxolimab trial, which included N of about 56 patients.

Genomic DNA was extracted from sorted cells for sequencing of the TCRbeta CDR3 region. The immunoSEQ Assay was used for sequencing of TCRbeta CDR3 regions. TCRdb re-hosts the immuneACCESS table, in-frame sequences only. Its copies lack some clones; in the studies checked, an unresolved V gene accounts for under half of them, and the cause for the rest is not known. The sample table records 25,000 to 40,000 clones; 85% to 95% of these occur just once. The top ten clones comprise approximately 4.3% of the sample. The investigation overall reported the following: After ivuxolimab, more expanded clones were found on average in CD8+ T cells than in CD4+ T cells. The antigen specificity of the peripheral T cells that underwent clonal expansion was not determined. At doses from 0.1 to 3.0 mg/kg, clonal expansion was seen in both CD4+ and CD8+ blood T cells between baseline and week 6. Partial responders in the 0.1-3.0 mg/kg groups had among the lowest normalized peripheral clonal expansion, especially among CD8+ T cells. Low levels of normalized T-cell clonal expansion were also shown by some nonresponding patients.

Recombination joined TRBV19 with TRBJ1-5, and perhaps TRBD1 as D gene, on 5 matching bases. The sequence came from an adult with an advanced solid tumor such as melanoma, head and neck, liver or kidney cancer. The specimen was CD4+ or CD8+ T cells sorted from blood, collected in a trial of the OX40 agonist ivuxolimab. The DNA sequence is given as TGTGCCAGTAGTATAGCCCCAGACAGGCCCCAGCATTTT. Its coded protein is CASSIAPDRPQHF.